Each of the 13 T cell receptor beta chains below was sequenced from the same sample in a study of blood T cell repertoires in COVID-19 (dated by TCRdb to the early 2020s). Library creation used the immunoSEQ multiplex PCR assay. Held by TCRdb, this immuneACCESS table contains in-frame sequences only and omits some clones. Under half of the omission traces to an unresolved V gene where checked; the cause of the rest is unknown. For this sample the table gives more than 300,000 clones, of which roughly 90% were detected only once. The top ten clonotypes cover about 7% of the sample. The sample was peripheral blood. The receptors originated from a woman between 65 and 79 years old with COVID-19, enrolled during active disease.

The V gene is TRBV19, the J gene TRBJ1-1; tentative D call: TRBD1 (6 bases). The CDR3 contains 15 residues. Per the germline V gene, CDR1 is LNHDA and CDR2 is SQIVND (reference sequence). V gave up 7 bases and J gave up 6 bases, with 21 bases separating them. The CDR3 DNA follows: TGTGCCAGTATGGATGGGGGCGCGTTTAGCGCTGAAGCTTTCTTT. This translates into CASMDGGAFSAEAFF.

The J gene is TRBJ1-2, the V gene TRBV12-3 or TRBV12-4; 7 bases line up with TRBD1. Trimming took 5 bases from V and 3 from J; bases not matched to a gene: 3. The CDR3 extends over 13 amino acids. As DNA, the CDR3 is TGTGCCAGCAGTCCGACAGGGTACTATGGCTACACCTTC. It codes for CASSPTGYYGYTF.

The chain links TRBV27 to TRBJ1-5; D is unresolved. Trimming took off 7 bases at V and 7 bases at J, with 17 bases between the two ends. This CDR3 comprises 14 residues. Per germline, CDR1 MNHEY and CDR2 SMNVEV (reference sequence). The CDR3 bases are TGTGCCAGCACCCCGGCGGGCGCCGGGCAGCCCCAGCATTTT. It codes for CASTPAGAGQPQHF.

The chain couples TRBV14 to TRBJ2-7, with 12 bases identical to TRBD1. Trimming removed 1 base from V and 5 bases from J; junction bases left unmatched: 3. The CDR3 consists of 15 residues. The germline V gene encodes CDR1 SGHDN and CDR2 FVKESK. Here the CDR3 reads CASSQGGTGGNEQYF. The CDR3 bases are TGTGCCAGCAGCCAAGGGGGGACAGGGGGCAACGAGCAGTACTTC.

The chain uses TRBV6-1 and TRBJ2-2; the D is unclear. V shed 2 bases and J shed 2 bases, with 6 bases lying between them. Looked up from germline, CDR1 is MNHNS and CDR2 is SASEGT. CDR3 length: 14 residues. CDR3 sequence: CASSERRNTGELFF. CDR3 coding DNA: TGTGCCAGCAGTGAACGCAGAAACACCGGGGAGCTGTTTTTT.

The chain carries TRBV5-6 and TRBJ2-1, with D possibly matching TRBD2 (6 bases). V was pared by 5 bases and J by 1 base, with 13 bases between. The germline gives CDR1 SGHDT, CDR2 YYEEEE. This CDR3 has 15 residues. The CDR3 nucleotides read TGTGCCAGCAGTTCCGGGGGTTTATCCTACAATGAGCAGTTCTTC. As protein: CASSSGGLSYNEQFF.

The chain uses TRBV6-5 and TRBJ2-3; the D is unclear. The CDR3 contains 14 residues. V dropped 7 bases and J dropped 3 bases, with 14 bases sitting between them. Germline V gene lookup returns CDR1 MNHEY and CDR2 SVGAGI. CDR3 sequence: CASNPITLTDTQYF. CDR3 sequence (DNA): TGTGCCAGCAACCCGATAACCCTAACAGATACGCAGTATTTT.

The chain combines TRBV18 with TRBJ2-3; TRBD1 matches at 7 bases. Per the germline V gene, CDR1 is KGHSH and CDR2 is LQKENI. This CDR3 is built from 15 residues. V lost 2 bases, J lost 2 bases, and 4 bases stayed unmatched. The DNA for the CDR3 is TGTGCCAGCTCACCAACAGGGGTTTCCACAGATACGCAGTATTTT. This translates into CASSPTGVSTDTQYF.

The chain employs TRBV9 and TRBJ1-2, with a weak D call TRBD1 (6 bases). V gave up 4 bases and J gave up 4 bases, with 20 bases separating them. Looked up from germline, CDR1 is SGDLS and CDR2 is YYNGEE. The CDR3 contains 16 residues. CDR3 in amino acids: CASSPQQQGGGYGYTF. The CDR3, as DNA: TGTGCCAGCAGCCCCCAACAACAGGGAGGGGGCTATGGCTACACCTTC. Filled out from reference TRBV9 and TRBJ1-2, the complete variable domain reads DSGVTQTPKHLITATGQRVTLRCSPRSGDLSVYWYQQSLDQGLQFLIQYYNGEERAKGNILERFSAQQFPDLHSELNLSSLELGDSALYFCASSPQQQGGGYGYTFGSGTRLTVV.

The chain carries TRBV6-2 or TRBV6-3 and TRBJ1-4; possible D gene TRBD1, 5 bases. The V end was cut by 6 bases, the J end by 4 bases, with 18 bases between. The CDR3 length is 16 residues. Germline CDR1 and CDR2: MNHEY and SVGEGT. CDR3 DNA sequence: TGTGCCAGCAGCCCCCCGGGGGACCGACGTAATGAAAAACTGTTTTTT. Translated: CASSPPGDRRNEKLFF.

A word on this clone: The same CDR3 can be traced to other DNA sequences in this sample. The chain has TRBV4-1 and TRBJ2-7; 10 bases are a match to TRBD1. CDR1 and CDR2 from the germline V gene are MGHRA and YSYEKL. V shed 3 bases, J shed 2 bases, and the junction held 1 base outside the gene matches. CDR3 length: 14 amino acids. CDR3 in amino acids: CASSQGQGTYEQYF. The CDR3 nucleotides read TGCGCCAGCAGCCAGGGACAGGGGACCTACGAGCAGTACTTC.

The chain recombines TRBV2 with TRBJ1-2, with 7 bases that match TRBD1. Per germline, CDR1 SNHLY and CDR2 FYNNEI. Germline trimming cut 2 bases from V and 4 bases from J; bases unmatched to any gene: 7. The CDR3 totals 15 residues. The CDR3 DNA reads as TGTGCCAGCAGTGAACCACAGGGGATGGCCTATGGCTACACCTTC. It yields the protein CASSEPQGMAYGYTF.

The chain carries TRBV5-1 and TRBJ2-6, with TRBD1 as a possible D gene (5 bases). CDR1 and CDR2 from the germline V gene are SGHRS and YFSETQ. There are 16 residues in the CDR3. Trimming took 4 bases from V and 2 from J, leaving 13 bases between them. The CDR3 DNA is TGCGCCAGCAGCGCGGACACCAGGACTGGGGCCAACGTCCTGACTTTC. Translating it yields CASSADTRTGANVLTF. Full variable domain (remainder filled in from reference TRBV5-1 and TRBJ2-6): KAGVTQTPRYLIKTRGQQVTLSCSPISGHRSVSWYQQTPGQGLQFLFEYFSETQRNKGNFPGRFSGRQFSNSRSEMNVSTLELGDSALYLCASSADTRTGANVLTFGAGSRLTVL.